This TCR beta chain appears in the sequencing data of a study of blood T cell repertoires in COVID-19. Study-wide context: Acute-phase and convalescent COVID-19 samples originated in the United States, Italy and Spain. Nucleic acid was either cDNA or gDNA, and it came from T cells, B-cell-depleted T cells, or PBMCs.

The CDR3 sequence is 14 residues long. The V gene's germline CDR1 is MDHEN and CDR2 SYDVKM. The trim removed 5 bases at V and 6 bases at J, leaving 7 bases unmatched. In the authors' workflow: The authors estimated nucleated cell counts from reference gene primer amplification. Produced via immunoSEQ multiplex PCR; TCRdb's table is partial and in-frame only. The V and J calls and clone size come from that table; D and trimming were worked out from the DNA. There are under 120,000 clones in the sample; about three quarters occur only once, and about 6% lies in the top ten. Sequencing used peripheral blood. The V and J genes are TRBV28 and TRBJ2-7, with 10 bases identical to TRBD1. The clonotype was recovered from an elderly man with acute or convalescent COVID-19. In DNA, the CDR3 is TGTGCCAGCAGTCGGGGGACAGGGGTCGTCGAGCAGTACTTC. Translation gives CASSRGTGVVEQYF.